The rows below give T cell receptor beta chains drawn from one sample of a study of CD8+ T cells in alopecia areata. Repertoires were generated with immunoSEQ multiplex PCR, while TCRdb's copy carries only in-frame clones and drops some. Here the sample spans 90,000 to 100,000 clones, around 55% being singletons. The specimen was CD8+ T cells sorted from blood, collected at week 4, from a patient treated with tofacitinib. These receptors were obtained from a human donor with alopecia areata. Both conserved end residues are part of each CDR3. D genes are given only for firm matches.

d_gene	v_gene	CDR3aa
NA	TRBV7-9	CASSLGGFETQYF
NA	TRBV29-1	CSVPSGVGELFF
NA	TRBV13	CASSLGPVNTGELFF
NA	TRBV11-2	CASSLDGGFSPDTQYF
TRBD2	TRBV4-1	CASSQGRGDFGELFF
TRBD2	TRBV4-1	CASSPHLTSGSYNEQFF
NA	TRBV14	CASSPGTFTDTQYF
TRBD1	TRBV27	CASSLSRTGYGYEQYF
NA	TRBV10-3	CAILGQGQHEQYF
NA	TRBV2	CASSAGYEQYF
NA	TRBV9	CASRREDTGELFF
NA	TRBV2	CASGRLPYNEQFF
NA	TRBV9	CASRARTGDTEAFF
NA	TRBV4-3	CASSQGGGVQLF
TRBD2	TRBV29-1	CSVVGLAGVWFF
NA	TRBV7-9	CASSVTDTQYF
NA	TRBV5-6	CASSLDHNNRDPPREQYF
NA	TRBV10-3	CAISELATLPGNQPQHF
TRBD2	TRBV5-8	CASSLGLAGGDTQYF
NA	TRBV25-1	CASSAGTTGIDEQFF
NA	TRBV20-1	CRYFGPTEAFF
TRBD1	TRBV30	CAWSPGTGSEQYF
TRBD2	TRBV27	CASSPTTSHNEQFF
TRBD2	TRBV4-3	CASSQAGGIQETQYF
NA	TRBV30	CAWSAGTTYNEQFF
TRBD1	TRBV7-2	CASLMGQGAGEQYF
NA	TRBV6-5	CASSYGGQGYTF
TRBD2	TRBV28	CASSSGTSLYNEQFF
NA	TRBV19	CASSMRRRLGDNTGELFF
NA	TRBV5-6	CASSLAGRTDTQYF
NA	TRBV5-6	CASSFGGPGANVLTF
NA	TRBV9	CASSRRSLDQPQHF
NA	TRBV7-9	CASSLARDGDTEAFF
TRBD1	TRBV7-8	CASSLGGRGQIRAFF
TRBD1	TRBV10-3	CAISEMGQGYEQYF
NA	TRBV4-1	CASSQVAGSTEAFF
NA	TRBV4-2	CASSHPGAGELFF
NA	TRBV5-1	CASSLRSHEQYF
NA	TRBV30	CAWSVLGTEAFF
TRBD2	TRBV7-9	CASSLTTSGYEQYF
NA	TRBV27	CASSLARANEQFF
NA	TRBV29-1	CSVDTGENTEAFF
TRBD1	TRBV7-9	CASSLSQQGARGYTF
TRBD2	TRBV27	CASSPGTSGSTDTQYF
NA	TRBV29-1	CSVETGGDYEQYF
NA	TRBV19	CASSIGPTHEQYF
NA	TRBV19	CASSSGTDYEQYF
TRBD2	TRBV2	CASSEAGIPGLAADEQYF
TRBD1	TRBV5-4	CASSPDRGINYGYTF
NA	TRBV6-5	CASSYVDSHGETQYF
NA	TRBV7-9	CASSVGQTTYNEQFF
TRBD2	TRBV2	CASSTVTSGRLSYEQYF
NA	TRBV5-4	CASSLMYSNQPQHF
TRBD1	TRBV29-1	CSVEYGTGYTEAFF
NA	TRBV9	CASSPGPQGSMNTEAFF
NA	TRBV7-6	CASSFLTPPLNYGYTF
TRBD1	TRBV2	CASSLTGDQPQHF
NA	TRBV29-1	CSVVGPSSYNEQFF
TRBD1	TRBV29-1	CSVEGGQEETQYF
NA	TRBV2	CASSSGPKTEAFF